These 15 T cell receptor beta chains were all obtained from the same sample, sequenced in a study of blood T cell repertoires in COVID-19. Profiling relied on immunoSEQ multiplex PCR, and the TCRdb table lists in-frame clones only, not all of them. Seen here are roughly 190,000 clones, 88% observed once, and the top ten hold 5% to 6.5%. Sample: peripheral blood. The receptors originated from a man aged 35-49 years with active or convalescent COVID-19.

The chain links TRBV6-5 to TRBJ1-1; 11 bases line up with TRBD1. The CDR3 contains 14 residues. Germline V lookup: CDR1 MNHEY, CDR2 SVGAGI. V lost 7 bases and J lost 5; bases outside the gene matches: 6. CDR3 region: CASTGQGADTEAFF. The CDR3 bases are TGTGCCAGCACCGGACAGGGGGCGGATACTGAAGCTTTCTTT.

CDR3 sequence reads: CASSLITGTGALYGYTF. DNA of the CDR3: TGTGCCAGCAGTTTAATTACCGGGACAGGGGCCCTCTATGGCTACACCTTC. The V gene is TRBV28, the J gene TRBJ1-2, with 10 bases identical to TRBD1. Germline lookup yields CDR1 MDHEN and CDR2 SYDVKM. The V gene end was trimmed by 2 bases and the J gene end by 4 bases; junction bases not matched to a gene: 10. The CDR3 extends over 17 amino acids.

This rearrangement joins TRBV6-6 to TRBJ1-4, with 10 bases aligning to TRBD1. V lost 5 bases to trimming and J lost 8 bases; unmatched junction nucleotides: 11. The CDR3 is 16 residues long. Per germline, CDR1 MNHNY and CDR2 SVGAGI (reference sequence). CDR3 DNA: TGTGCCAGCAGTCAAAAGACAGGGGGCAAAGGGGAAAAACTGTTTTTT. Translated: CASSQKTGGKGEKLFF.

The sample holds one count of this clone. The rearrangement links TRBV2 to TRBJ1-4, with D tentatively TRBD1 (6 bases). The CDR3 has 15 residues. The germline gives CDR1 SNHLY, CDR2 FYNNEI. The V gene lost 2 bases and the J gene lost 7 bases, with 14 bases spanning the gap. The CDR3 here is CASSELGAQVEKLFF. CDR3 coding DNA: TGTGCCAGCAGTGAACTGGGGGCGCAGGTTGAAAAACTGTTTTTT.

The CDR3 region is CASSLVTSGSYEQYF. The DNA of the CDR3 is TGTGCCAGCAGCTTAGTTACTAGCGGATCCTACGAGCAGTACTTC. This sequence joins TRBV11-2 and TRBJ2-7; 8 bases fit TRBD2. CDR1 and CDR2 from the germline V gene are SGHAT and FQNNGV. This CDR3 is built from 15 residues. The trim removed 1 base at V and 1 base at J, leaving 3 bases unmatched.

This chain joins TRBV2 and TRBJ1-5, with D perhaps TRBD1 (5 bases). This CDR3 is built from 14 residues. V was trimmed by 5 bases and J by 6 bases, leaving 14 bases between them. Germline V gene data show CDR1 as SNHLY and CDR2 as FYNNEI. The DNA for the CDR3 is TGTGCCAGCAGTTCCCAGGGATTGGGTCAGCCCCAGCATTTT. This encodes CASSSQGLGQPQHF.

The genes are TRBV19 and TRBJ1-1; D is unresolved. The CDR3 is 13 amino acids. Germline CDR1 reads LNHDA; CDR2 reads SQIVND (reference sequence). The V and J ends lost 0 bases and 2 bases respectively, with 4 bases between them. CDR3 sequence (DNA): TGTGCCAGTAGTATAGACAGAAACACTGAAGCTTTCTTT. It is translated as CASSIDRNTEAFF. The full variable domain, in which reference TRBV19 and TRBJ1-1 provide the parts outside the CDR3, is DGGITQSPKYLFRKEGQNVTLSCEQNLNHDAMYWYRQDPGQGLRLIYYSQIVNDFQKGDIAEGYSVSREKKESFPLTVTSAQKNPTAFYLCASSIDRNTEAFFGQGTRLTVV.

This clone has just one count. V is TRBV24-1 and J is TRBJ2-5; D uncertain. The CDR3 runs to 13 residues. Germline CDR1 and CDR2: KGHDR and SFDVKD. V lost 2 bases and J 5 bases, leaving 8 bases between the germline ends. CDR3 amino acids: CATSDYRSETQYF. The CDR3 DNA reads TGTGCCACCAGTGATTACCGGAGTGAGACCCAGTACTTC.

The chain couples TRBV5-1 to TRBJ1-1; D not certain. Trimming took off 0 bases at V and 1 base at J, with 4 bases between the two ends. CDR3 size: 13 residues. Germline CDR1 is SGHRS and CDR2 is YFSETQ. The CDR3 coding sequence is TGCGCCAGCAGCTTGGGAGAGAACACTGAAGCTTTCTTT. It is translated as CASSLGENTEAFF.

The chain is built from TRBV2 and TRBJ2-7, with D possibly matching TRBD1 (5 bases). CDR1 is SNHLY and CDR2 is FYNNEI in the germline V gene. The CDR3 is made up of 13 amino acids. The V end was cut by 3 bases, the J end by 4 bases, with 10 bases between. Here the CDR3 reads CASSDREFYEQYF. DNA of the CDR3: TGTGCCAGCAGTGACAGGGAATTTTACGAGCAGTACTTC.

This clone was seen more than once but under ten times. This sequence joins TRBV6-5 and TRBJ2-5; D may be TRBD1 (5 bases). Trimming left V 6 bases short and J 4 bases short, with 9 bases between. This CDR3 is 12 amino acids long. Germline V gene data show CDR1 as MNHEY and CDR2 as SVGAGI. Here the CDR3 reads CASSQTGETQYF. The CDR3 DNA is TGTGCCAGCAGCCAAACAGGAGAGACCCAGTACTTC.

This rearrangement joins TRBV9 to TRBJ2-5; the D is unclear. CDR1 and CDR2 (germline): SGDLS, YYNGEE. CDR3 length: 13 residues. With 0 bases removed from V and 1 base from J, the gap between germline ends came to 4 bases. CDR3 region: CASSVGPQETQYF. CDR3 bases: TGTGCCAGCAGCGTAGGGCCCCAAGAGACCCAGTACTTC.

This chain connects TRBV2 to TRBJ2-7; 12 bases match TRBD1. With V trimmed by 6 bases and J by 2 bases, 5 bases remained unmatched. Germline V gives CDR1 SNHLY, CDR2 FYNNEI. CDR3 length: 15 amino acids. This CDR3 reads CASSRGQGAPYEQYF. The CDR3 region has the DNA TGTGCCAGCAGCCGGGGACAGGGGGCCCCCTACGAGCAGTACTTC.

CDR3: CASSPWDRDSEAFF. The CDR3 nucleotides read TGTGCCAGCAGCCCCTGGGACCGGGACAGCGAAGCTTTCTTT. The chain is built from TRBV5-4 and TRBJ1-1; 7 bases align to TRBD1. Unmatched junction bases numbered 11, after V lost 4 bases and J lost 8 bases. The CDR3 contains 14 residues. From germline, CDR1 is SGHNT and CDR2 YYREEE (reference sequence).

The chain has TRBV11-3 and TRBJ1-3, with a tentative D call TRBD1 (6 bases). V was pared by 1 base and J by 0 bases, with 10 bases between. The length of the CDR3 is 16 residues. Germline-derived CDR1 and CDR2 are SGHNT and YENEEA. The CDR3 DNA reads TGTGCCAGCAGCTTAGGACCGGACAGCTCTGGAAACACCATATATTTT. Its translation is CASSLGPDSSGNTIYF. Supplemented by reference TRBV11-3 and TRBJ1-3, the full variable domain reads EAGVVQSPRYKIIEKKQPVAFWCNPISGHNTLYWYLQNLGQGPELLIRYENEEAVDDSQLPKDRFSAERLKGVDSTLKIQPAELGDSAVYLCASSLGPDSSGNTIYFGEGSWLTVV.